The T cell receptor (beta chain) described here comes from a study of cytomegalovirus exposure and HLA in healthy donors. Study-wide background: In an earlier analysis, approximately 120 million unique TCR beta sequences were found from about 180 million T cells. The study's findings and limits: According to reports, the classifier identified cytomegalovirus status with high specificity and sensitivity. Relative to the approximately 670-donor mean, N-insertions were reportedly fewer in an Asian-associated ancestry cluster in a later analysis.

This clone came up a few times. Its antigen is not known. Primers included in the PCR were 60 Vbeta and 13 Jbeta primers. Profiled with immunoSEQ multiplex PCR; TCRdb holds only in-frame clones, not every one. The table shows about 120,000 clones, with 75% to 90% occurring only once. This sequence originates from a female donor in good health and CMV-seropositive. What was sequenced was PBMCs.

DNA for the CDR3: TGTGCCAGCACCTCCGGAGGGGCCGGCCGCTACGAGCAGTACTTC. It translates to CASTSGGAGRYEQYF. The rearrangement uses TRBV6-5 and TRBJ2-7, with a tentative D call TRBD2 (6 bases). The CDR3 runs to 15 residues. Trimming took 7 bases from V and 3 from J, leaving 19 bases between them. Looked up from germline, CDR1 is MNHEY and CDR2 is SVGAGI.